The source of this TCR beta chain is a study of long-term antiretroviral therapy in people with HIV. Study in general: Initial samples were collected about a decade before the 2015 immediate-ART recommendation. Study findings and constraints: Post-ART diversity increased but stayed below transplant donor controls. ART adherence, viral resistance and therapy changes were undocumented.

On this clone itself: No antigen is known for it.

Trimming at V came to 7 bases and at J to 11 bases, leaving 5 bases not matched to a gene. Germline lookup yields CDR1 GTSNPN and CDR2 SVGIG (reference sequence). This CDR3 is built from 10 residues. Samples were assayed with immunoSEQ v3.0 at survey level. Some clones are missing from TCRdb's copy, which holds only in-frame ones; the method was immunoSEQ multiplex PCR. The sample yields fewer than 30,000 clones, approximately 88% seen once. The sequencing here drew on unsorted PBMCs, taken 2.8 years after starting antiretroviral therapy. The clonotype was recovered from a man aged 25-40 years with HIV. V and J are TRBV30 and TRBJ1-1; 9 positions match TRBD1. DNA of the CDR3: TGTGCCTTACAGGGGGCCGGGGCTTTCTTT. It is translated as CALQGAGAFF.